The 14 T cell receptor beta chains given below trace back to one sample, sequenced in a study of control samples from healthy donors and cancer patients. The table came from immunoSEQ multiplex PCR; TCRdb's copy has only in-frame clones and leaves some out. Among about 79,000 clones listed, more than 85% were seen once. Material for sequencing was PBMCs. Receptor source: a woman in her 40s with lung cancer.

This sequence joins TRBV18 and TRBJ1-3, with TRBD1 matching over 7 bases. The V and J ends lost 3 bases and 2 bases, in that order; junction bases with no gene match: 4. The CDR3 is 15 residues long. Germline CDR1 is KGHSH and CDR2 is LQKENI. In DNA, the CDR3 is TGTGCCAGCTCACCGGGACAGCAGACTGGAAACACCATATATTTT. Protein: CASSPGQQTGNTIYF. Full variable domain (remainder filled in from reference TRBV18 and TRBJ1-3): NAGVMQNPRHLVRRRGQEARLRCSPMKGHSHVYWYRQLPEEGLKFMVYLQKENIIDESGMPKERFSAEFPKEGPSILRIQQVVRGDSAAYFCASSPGQQTGNTIYFGEGSWLTVV.

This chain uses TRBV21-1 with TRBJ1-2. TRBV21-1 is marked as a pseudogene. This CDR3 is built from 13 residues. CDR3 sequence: CASGRGAFYGYTF. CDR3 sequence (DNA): TGTGCCAGCGGACGGGGGGCTTTCTATGGCTACACCTTC.

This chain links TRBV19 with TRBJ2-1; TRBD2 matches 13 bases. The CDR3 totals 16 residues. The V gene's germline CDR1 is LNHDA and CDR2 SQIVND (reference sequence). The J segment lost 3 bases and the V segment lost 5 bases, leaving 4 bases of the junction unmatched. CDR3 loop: CASSARTSGGYNEQFF. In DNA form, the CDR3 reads TGTGCCAGTAGTGCCAGGACTAGCGGGGGCTACAATGAGCAGTTCTTC.

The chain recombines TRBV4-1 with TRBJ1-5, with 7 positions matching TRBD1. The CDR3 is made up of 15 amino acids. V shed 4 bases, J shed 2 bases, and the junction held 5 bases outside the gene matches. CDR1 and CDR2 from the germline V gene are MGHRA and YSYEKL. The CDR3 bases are TGCGCCAGCAGCCCTGACAGGGTAGGCAATCAGCCCCAGCATTTT. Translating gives CASSPDRVGNQPQHF.

The DNA of the CDR3 is TGTGCCAGCAGTGGACGAAAATCCAATCAGCCCCAGCATTTT. Its protein is CASSGRKSNQPQHF. The chain recombines TRBV2 with TRBJ1-5; D call uncertain. Trimming took 4 bases from V and 3 from J, leaving 10 bases between them. In germline, CDR1 is SNHLY, CDR2 FYNNEI. The CDR3 spans 14 residues. The whole variable domain, filled in from reference TRBV2 and TRBJ1-5, reads EPEVTQTPSHQVTQMGQEVILRCVPISNHLYFYWYRQILGQKVEFLVSFYNNEISEKSEIFDDQFSVERPDGSNFTLKIRSTKLEDSAMYFCASSGRKSNQPQHFGDGTRLSIL.

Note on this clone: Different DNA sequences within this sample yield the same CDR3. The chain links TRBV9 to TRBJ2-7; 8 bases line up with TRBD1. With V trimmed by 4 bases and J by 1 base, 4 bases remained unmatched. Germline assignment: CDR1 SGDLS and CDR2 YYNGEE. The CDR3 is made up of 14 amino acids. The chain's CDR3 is CASSPRDRSYEQYF. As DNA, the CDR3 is TGTGCCAGCAGCCCCCGGGACAGGTCCTACGAGCAGTACTTC.

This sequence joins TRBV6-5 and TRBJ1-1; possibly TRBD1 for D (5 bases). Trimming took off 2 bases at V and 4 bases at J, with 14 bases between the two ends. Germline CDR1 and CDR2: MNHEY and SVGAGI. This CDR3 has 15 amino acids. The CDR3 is CASSYKEAGFTEAFF. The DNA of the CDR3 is TGTGCCAGCAGTTACAAAGAGGCAGGGTTCACTGAAGCTTTCTTT.

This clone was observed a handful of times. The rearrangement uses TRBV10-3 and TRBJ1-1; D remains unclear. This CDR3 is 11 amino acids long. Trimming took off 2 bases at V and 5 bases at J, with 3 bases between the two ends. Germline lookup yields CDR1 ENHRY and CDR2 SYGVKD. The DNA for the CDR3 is TGTGCCATCAGTGAGAGGACTGAAGCTTTCTTT. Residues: CAISERTEAFF.

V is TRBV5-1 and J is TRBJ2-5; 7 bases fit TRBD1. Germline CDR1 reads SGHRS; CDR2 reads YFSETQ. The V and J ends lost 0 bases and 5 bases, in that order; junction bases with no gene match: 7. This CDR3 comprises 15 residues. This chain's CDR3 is CASSLAGTARETQYF. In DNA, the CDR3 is TGCGCCAGCAGCTTGGCCGGGACAGCCCGGGAGACCCAGTACTTC.

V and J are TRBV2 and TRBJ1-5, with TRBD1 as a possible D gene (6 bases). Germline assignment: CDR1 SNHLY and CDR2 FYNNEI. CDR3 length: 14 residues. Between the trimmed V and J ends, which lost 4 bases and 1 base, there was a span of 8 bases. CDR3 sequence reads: CASSGGASNQPQHF. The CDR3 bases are TGTGCCAGCAGTGGGGGGGCAAGCAATCAGCCCCAGCATTTT.

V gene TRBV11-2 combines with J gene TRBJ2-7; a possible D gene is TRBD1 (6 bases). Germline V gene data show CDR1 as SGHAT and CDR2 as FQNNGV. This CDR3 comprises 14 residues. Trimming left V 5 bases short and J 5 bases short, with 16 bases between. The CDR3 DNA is TGTGCCAGCAGCGTCACTACAGGGTCGGACGAGCAGTACTTC. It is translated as CASSVTTGSDEQYF.

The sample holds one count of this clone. CDR3 loop: CASSYLGNSPLHF. The DNA of the CDR3 is TGTGCCAGCAGTTACCTCGGGAATTCACCCCTCCACTTT. This chain links TRBV6-6 with TRBJ1-6; D not certain. Between the trimmed V and J ends, which lost 2 bases and 7 bases, there was a span of 6 bases. The CDR3 has 13 amino acids. CDR1 is MNHNY, CDR2 SVGAGI, per germline (reference sequence).

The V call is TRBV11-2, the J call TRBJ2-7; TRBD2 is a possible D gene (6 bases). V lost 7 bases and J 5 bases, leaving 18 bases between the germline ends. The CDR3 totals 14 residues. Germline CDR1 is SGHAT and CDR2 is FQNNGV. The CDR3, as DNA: TGTGCCAGCACGCGCCGGGGGTCGACGGACGAGCAGTACTTC. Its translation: CASTRRGSTDEQYF.

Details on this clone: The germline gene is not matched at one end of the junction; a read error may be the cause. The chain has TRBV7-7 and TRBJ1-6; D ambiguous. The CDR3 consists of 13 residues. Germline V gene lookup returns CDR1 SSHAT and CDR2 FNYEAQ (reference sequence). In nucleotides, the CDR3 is TGTGCTAGCATAATCCTGATTAATTCACCCCTCCACTTT. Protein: CASIILINSPLHF.